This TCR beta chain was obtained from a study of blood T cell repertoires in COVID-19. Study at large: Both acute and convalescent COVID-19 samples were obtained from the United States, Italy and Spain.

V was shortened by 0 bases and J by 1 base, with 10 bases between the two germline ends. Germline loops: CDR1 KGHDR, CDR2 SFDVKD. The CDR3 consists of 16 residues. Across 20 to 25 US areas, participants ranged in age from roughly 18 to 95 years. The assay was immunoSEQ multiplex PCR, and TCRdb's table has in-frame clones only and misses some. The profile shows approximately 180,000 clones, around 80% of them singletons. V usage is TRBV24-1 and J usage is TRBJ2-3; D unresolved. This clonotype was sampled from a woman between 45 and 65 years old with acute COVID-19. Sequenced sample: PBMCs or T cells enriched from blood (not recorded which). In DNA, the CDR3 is TGTGCCACCAGTGATTTGCAGGCTCAAGGCACAGATACGCAGTATTTT. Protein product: CATSDLQAQGTDTQYF.